This T cell receptor (beta chain) was profiled in a study of spatial heterogeneity in lung cancer. TCRdb called the 5' RACE reads again in MiXCR, with one record for every CDR3 protein. The repertoire consists of tens of thousands of distinct CDR3 sequences, with 9.5% to 15% occurring once and the leading ten covering roughly two fifths. The time point denotes: sample taken at primary tumor resection. Tumor, nontumor lung or frozen PBMC supplied whole RNA that was sequenced unsorted. Germline V gives CDR1 DFQATT, CDR2 SNEGSKA (reference sequence). The V gene end was trimmed by 3 bases and the J gene end by 3 bases; junction bases not matched to a gene: 15. The CDR3 spans 17 residues.

V is TRBV20-1 and J is TRBJ1-2, with 8 bases matching TRBD1. The TCR was taken from a male donor with early-stage non-small cell lung cancer. The sample here was PBMCs, taken at surgery. In nucleotides, the CDR3 is TGCAGTGCTAGCGCTAATCATCCGGGACAGGATTACTATGGCTACACCTTC. Translating gives CSASANHPGQDYYGYTF.